This T cell receptor beta chain was identified in a study of T cell responses to AZD1222 COVID-19 vaccine. Findings of the study overall: With dominance at 160-218 and 743-854, vaccine-associated CD4 TCRs spanned spike.

The germline CDR1 and CDR2 sequences are SQVTM and ANQGSEA. The CDR3 runs to 11 residues. V was clipped by 7 bases and J by 3 bases, with 9 bases between them. The assay was immunoSEQ multiplex PCR, and TCRdb's table has in-frame clones only and misses some. The table has about 150,000 clones, approximately 94% seen once. Worth noting for this clone: Its antigen is currently unknown.

The V and J genes are TRBV29-1 and TRBJ1-1; D remains unclear. This TCR was sampled from an adult in good health. The sample in question was peripheral blood, obtained on day 0 of AZD1222 vaccination. The CDR3 loop is CSAKRDTEAFF. In nucleotides, the CDR3 is TGCAGCGCTAAAAGGGACACTGAAGCTTTCTTT.